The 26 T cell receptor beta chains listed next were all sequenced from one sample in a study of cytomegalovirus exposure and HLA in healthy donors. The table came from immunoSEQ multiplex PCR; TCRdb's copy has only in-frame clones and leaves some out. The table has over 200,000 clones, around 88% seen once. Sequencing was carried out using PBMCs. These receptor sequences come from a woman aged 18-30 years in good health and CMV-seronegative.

The CDR3 DNA reads TGTGCCAGCGGCCCGTCCATGGCTGAAGCTTTCTTT. Its translation: CASGPSMAEAFF. The chain is built from TRBV27 and TRBJ1-1; D remains ambiguous. The length of the CDR3 is 12 residues. Trimming cost V 8 bases and J 6 bases, with 13 bases left between them. Germline CDR1 MNHEY, CDR2 SMNVEV (reference sequence).

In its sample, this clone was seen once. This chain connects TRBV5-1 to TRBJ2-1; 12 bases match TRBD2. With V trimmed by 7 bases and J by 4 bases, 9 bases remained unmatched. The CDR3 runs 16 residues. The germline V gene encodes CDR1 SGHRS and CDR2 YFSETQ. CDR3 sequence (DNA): TGCGCCAGCCGGCCCGAAGGACTAGCGGGGTACAATGAGCAGTTCTTC. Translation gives CASRPEGLAGYNEQFF.

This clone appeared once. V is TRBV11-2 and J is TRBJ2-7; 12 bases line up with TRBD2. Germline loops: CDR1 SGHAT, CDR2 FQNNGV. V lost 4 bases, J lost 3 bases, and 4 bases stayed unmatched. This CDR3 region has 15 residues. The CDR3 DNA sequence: TGTGCCAGCAGCTCACGACTAGCGGGAGTCTACGAGCAGTACTTC. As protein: CASSSRLAGVYEQYF.

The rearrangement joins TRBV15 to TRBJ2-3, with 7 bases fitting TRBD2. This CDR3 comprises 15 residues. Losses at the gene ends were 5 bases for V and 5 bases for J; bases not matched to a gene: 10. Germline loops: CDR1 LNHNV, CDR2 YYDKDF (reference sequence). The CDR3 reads CATSVRAGDLDTQYF. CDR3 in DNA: TGTGCCACCAGCGTCCGGGCGGGAGATTTAGATACGCAGTATTTT.

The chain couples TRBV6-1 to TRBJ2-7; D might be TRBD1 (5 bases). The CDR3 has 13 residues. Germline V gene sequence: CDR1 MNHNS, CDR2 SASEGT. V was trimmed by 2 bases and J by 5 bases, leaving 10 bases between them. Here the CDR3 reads CASSEYQGDEQYF. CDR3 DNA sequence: TGTGCCAGCAGTGAATATCAGGGCGACGAGCAGTACTTC.

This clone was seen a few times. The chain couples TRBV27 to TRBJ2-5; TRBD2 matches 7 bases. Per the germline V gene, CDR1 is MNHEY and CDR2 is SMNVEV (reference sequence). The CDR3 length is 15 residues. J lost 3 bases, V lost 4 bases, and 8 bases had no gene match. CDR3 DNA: TGTGCCAGCAGTTCCCGACTAGCAGAAGAAGAGACCCAGTACTTC. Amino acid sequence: CASSSRLAEEETQYF.

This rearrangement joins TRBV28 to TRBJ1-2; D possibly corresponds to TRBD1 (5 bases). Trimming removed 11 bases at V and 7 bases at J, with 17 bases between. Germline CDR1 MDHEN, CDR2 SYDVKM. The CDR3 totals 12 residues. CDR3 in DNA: TGTGCCGAATCAGGGAGGCTAGGTGGCTACACCTTC. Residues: CAESGRLGGYTF.

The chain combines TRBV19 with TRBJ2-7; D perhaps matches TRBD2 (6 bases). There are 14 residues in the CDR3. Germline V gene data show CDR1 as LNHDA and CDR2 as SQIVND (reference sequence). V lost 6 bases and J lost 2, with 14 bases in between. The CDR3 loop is CASSLGRGPYEQYF. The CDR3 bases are TGTGCCAGTAGCCTCGGGAGAGGCCCCTACGAGCAGTACTTC.

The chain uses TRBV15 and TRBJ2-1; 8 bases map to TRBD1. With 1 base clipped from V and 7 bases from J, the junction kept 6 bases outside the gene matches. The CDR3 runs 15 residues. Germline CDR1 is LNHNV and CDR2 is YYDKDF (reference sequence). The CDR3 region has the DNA TGTGCCACCAGCAGAGGTGGGACAGGTGGAAATGAGCAGTTCTTC. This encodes CATSRGGTGGNEQFF.

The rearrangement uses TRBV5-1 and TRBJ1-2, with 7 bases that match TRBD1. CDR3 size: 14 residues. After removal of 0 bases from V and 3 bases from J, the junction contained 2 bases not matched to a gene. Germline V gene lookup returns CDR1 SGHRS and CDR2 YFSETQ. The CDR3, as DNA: TGCGCCAGCAGCTTGGGGCAGGGGGACTATGGCTACACCTTC. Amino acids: CASSLGQGDYGYTF.

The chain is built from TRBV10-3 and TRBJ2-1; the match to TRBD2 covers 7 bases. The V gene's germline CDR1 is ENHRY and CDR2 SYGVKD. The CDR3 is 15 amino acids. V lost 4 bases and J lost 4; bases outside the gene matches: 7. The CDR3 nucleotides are TGTGCCATCAGTGGGCCAGCGGGAATTTACAATGAGCAGTTCTTC. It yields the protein CAISGPAGIYNEQFF.

CDR3 amino acids: CASSPTLTGGARNEQFF. The DNA of the CDR3 is TGCGCCAGCAGCCCCACCTTGACAGGGGGCGCAAGAAATGAGCAGTTCTTC. This rearrangement joins TRBV4-1 to TRBJ2-1; 10 bases fit TRBD1. Per the germline V gene, CDR1 is MGHRA and CDR2 is YSYEKL. With 4 bases clipped from V and 7 bases from J, the junction kept 13 bases outside the gene matches. The CDR3 loop spans 17 amino acids.

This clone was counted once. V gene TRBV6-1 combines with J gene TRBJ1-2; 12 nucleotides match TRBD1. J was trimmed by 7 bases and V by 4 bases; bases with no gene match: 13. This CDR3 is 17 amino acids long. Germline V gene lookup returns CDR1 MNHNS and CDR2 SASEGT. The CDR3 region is CASSGPMGQGAFPGYTF. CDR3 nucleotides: TGTGCCAGCAGTGGCCCAATGGGACAGGGGGCGTTCCCTGGCTACACCTTC.

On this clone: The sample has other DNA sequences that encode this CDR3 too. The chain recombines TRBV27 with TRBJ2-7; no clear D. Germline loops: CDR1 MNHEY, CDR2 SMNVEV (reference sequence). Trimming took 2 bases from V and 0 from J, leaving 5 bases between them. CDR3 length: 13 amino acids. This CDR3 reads CASSLSLSYEQYF. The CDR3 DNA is TGTGCCAGCAGTTTAAGCCTCTCCTACGAGCAGTACTTC.

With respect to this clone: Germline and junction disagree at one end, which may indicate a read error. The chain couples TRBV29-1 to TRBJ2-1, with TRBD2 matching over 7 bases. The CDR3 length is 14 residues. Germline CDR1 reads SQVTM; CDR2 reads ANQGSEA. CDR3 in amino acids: CSVVMAGAYNEQFF. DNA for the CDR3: TGCAGCGTTGTAATGGCGGGAGCCTATAATGAGCAGTTCTTC.

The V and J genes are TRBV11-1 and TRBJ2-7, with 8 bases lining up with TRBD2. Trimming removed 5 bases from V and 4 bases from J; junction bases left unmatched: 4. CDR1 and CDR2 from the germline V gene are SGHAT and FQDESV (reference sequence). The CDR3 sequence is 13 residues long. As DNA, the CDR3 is TGTGCCAGCAGCCGGAGCGGGGGTTACGAGCAGTACTTC. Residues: CASSRSGGYEQYF.

The CDR3 here is CSAYQGAAFF. The CDR3 nucleotides are TGCAGTGCTTATCAGGGGGCGGCTTTCTTT. The rearrangement uses TRBV20-1 and TRBJ1-1; 8 positions match TRBD1. Germline CDR1 and CDR2: DFQATT and SNEGSKA (reference sequence). The CDR3 is made up of 10 amino acids. After removal of 5 bases from V and 11 bases from J, the junction contained 4 bases not matched to a gene.

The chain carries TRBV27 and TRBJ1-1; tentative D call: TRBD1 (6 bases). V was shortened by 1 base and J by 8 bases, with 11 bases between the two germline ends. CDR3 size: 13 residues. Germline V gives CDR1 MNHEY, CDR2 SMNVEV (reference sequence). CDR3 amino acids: CASSLYRGAEAFF. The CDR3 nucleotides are TGTGCCAGCAGTTTATATCGGGGGGCGGAAGCTTTCTTT.

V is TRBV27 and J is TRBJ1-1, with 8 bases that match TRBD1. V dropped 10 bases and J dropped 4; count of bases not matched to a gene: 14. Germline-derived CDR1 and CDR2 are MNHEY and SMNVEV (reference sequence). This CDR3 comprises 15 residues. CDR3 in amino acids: CATSRVDRVFTEAFF. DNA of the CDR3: TGTGCCACTTCCAGGGTGGACAGGGTTTTCACTGAAGCTTTCTTT.

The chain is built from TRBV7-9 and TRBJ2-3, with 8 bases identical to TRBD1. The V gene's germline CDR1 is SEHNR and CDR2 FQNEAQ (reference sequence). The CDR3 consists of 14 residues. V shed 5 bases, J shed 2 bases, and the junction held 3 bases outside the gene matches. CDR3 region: CASSTGQATDTQYF. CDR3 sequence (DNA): TGTGCCAGCAGCACGGGACAGGCCACAGATACGCAGTATTTT.

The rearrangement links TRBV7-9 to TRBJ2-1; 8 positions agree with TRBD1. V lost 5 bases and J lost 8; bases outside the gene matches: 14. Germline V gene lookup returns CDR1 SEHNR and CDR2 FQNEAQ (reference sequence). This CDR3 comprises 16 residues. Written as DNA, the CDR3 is TGTGCCAGCAGCCCCGGCCCCACTGACAGGGGCGATGAGCAGTTCTTC. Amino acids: CASSPGPTDRGDEQFF.

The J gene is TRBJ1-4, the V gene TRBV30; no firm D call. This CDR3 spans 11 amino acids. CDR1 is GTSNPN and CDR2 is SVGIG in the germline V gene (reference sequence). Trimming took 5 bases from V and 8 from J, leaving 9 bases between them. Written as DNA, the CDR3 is TGTGCCTGGTCAGAATCCGAAAAACTGTTTTTT. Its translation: CAWSESEKLFF.

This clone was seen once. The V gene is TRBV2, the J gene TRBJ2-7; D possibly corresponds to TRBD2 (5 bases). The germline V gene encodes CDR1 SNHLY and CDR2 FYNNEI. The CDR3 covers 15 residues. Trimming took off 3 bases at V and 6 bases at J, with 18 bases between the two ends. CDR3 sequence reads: CASSDSPGTHVEQYF. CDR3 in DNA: TGTGCCAGCAGTGACTCACCGGGAACCCACGTCGAGCAGTACTTC.

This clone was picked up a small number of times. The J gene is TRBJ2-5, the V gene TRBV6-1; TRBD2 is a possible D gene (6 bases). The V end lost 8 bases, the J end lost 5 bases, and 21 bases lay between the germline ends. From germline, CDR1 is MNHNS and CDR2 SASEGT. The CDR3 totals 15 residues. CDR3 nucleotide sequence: TGTGCCAGCCAAGACTTCATGGGGGGTTTGGAGACCCAGTACTTC. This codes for CASQDFMGGLETQYF.

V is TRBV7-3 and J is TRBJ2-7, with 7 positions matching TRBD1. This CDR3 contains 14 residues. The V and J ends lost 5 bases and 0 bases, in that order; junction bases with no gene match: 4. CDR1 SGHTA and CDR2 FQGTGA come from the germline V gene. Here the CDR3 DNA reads TGTGCCAGCAGCCTCGGACAGGACTCCTACGAGCAGTACTTC. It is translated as CASSLGQDSYEQYF.

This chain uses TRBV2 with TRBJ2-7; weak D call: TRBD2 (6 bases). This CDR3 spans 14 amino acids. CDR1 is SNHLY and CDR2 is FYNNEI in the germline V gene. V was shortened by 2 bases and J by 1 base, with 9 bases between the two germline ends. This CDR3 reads CASSERGVSYEQYF. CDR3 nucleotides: TGTGCCAGCAGTGAACGCGGGGTATCCTACGAGCAGTACTTC.